Listed below are T cell receptor beta chains from one sample, sequenced in a study of T cells in localized non-small cell lung cancer. The protocol was immunoSEQ multiplex PCR, while the TCRdb copy is restricted to in-frame clones and leaves out a portion. This table holds around 1,400 clones, just under 20% found once. The source was normal lung tissue next to the tumor, collected before any cancer treatment. The receptors originated from a woman aged 35 to 70 with stage II lung adenocarcinoma. Each CDR3 is given with its conserved first and last residue. Each record gives: clone size, J gene, D gene, V gene, CDR3 protein, CDR3 DNA. The D gene is left open where the match is weak. Rows may omit the clone size; those that give it use once, few, many or a size class.

clone size: NA; J gene: TRBJ1-3; D gene: NA; V gene: TRBV11-3; CDR3 protein: CASSPFLSGNTIYF; CDR3 DNA: TGTGCCAGCAGTCCATTCCTCTCTGGAAACACCATATATTTT
clone size: NA; J gene: TRBJ1-1; D gene: NA; V gene: TRBV19; CDR3 protein: CASNNVNTEAFF; CDR3 DNA: TGTGCCAGTAACAACGTTAACACTGAAGCTTTCTTT
clone size: NA; J gene: TRBJ2-7; D gene: NA; V gene: TRBV29-1; CDR3 protein: CNGCPGAAYEQYF; CDR3 DNA: TGCAATGGATGTCCGGGGGCGGCCTACGAGCAGTACTTC
clone size: NA; J gene: TRBJ1-2; D gene: NA; V gene: TRBV6-8; CDR3 protein: CASSDRRYGYTF; CDR3 DNA: TGTGCCAGCAGTGACAGACGCTATGGCTACACCTTC
clone size: large; J gene: TRBJ1-2; D gene: TRBD1; V gene: TRBV11-3; CDR3 protein: CASRDLGQTENYGYTF; CDR3 DNA: TGTGCCAGCAGGGACCTGGGACAGACAGAGAACTATGGCTACACCTTC
clone size: medium-sized; J gene: TRBJ2-1; D gene: TRBD2; V gene: TRBV6-8; CDR3 protein: CASSYLGLANNEQFF; CDR3 DNA: TGTGCCAGCAGTTATTTGGGACTAGCAAACAATGAGCAGTTCTTC
clone size: NA; J gene: TRBJ2-2; D gene: TRBD1; V gene: TRBV11-3; CDR3 protein: CASSPEQGALTGELFF; CDR3 DNA: TGTGCCAGCAGCCCAGAACAGGGGGCTCTCACCGGGGAGCTGTTTTTT
clone size: once; J gene: TRBJ2-7; D gene: NA; V gene: TRBV18; CDR3 protein: CASSPAADYEQYF; CDR3 DNA: TGTGCCAGCTCACCAGCGGCAGACTACGAGCAGTACTTC
clone size: few; J gene: TRBJ1-2; D gene: TRBD1; V gene: TRBV23-1; CDR3 protein: CASSHVGGQGNYGYTF; CDR3 DNA: TGCGCCAGCAGCCACGTCGGCGGACAGGGGAACTATGGCTACACCTTC
clone size: medium-sized; J gene: TRBJ1-2; D gene: NA; V gene: TRBV9; CDR3 protein: CASSVGFRQGSPEGYTF; CDR3 DNA: TGTGCCAGCAGCGTAGGGTTTAGGCAGGGAAGCCCGGAAGGCTACACCTTC
clone size: medium-sized; J gene: TRBJ2-5; D gene: TRBD2; V gene: TRBV11-3; CDR3 protein: CASSSSSGGRGETQYF; CDR3 DNA: TGTGCCAGCAGCTCCTCTAGCGGGGGAAGGGGGGAGACCCAGTACTTC
clone size: few; J gene: TRBJ2-3; D gene: NA; V gene: TRBV6-8; CDR3 protein: CASIEGGGTDTQYF; CDR3 DNA: TGTGCCAGCATTGAGGGGGGAGGCACAGATACGCAGTATTTT
clone size: large; J gene: TRBJ1-1; D gene: NA; V gene: TRBV28; CDR3 protein: CASSEPPTGLNTEAFF; CDR3 DNA: TGTGCCAGCAGTGAGCCCCCTACAGGGCTGAACACTGAAGCTTTCTTT
clone size: NA; J gene: TRBJ1-3; D gene: NA; V gene: TRBV18; CDR3 protein: CASSPALDSGNTIYF; CDR3 DNA: TGTGCCAGCTCACCAGCACTGGACTCTGGAAACACCATATATTTT
clone size: few; J gene: TRBJ2-7; D gene: TRBD2; V gene: TRBV7-2; CDR3 protein: CARSLGGGGVSYEQYF; CDR3 DNA: TGTGCCAGAAGCTTAGGCGGGGGGGGTGTCTCCTACGAGCAGTACTTC
clone size: NA; J gene: TRBJ1-1; D gene: NA; V gene: TRBV19; CDR3 protein: CASSINRLPNTEAFF; CDR3 DNA: TGTGCCAGTAGTATCAATAGACTGCCCAACACTGAAGCTTTCTTT
clone size: NA; J gene: TRBJ1-2; D gene: TRBD1; V gene: TRBV19; CDR3 protein: CASRTGSGGYTF; CDR3 DNA: TGTGCCAGTAGGACAGGGTCAGGAGGCTACACCTTC
clone size: medium-sized; J gene: TRBJ2-1; D gene: TRBD2; V gene: TRBV11-3; CDR3 protein: CASSPVTSGLEQFF; CDR3 DNA: TGTGCCAGCAGCCCTGTTACTAGCGGCCTTGAGCAGTTCTTC
clone size: few; J gene: TRBJ1-3; D gene: TRBD1; V gene: TRBV9; CDR3 protein: CASSGWTGAGNTIYF; CDR3 DNA: TGTGCCAGCAGCGGTTGGACAGGGGCTGGAAACACCATATATTTT
clone size: few; J gene: TRBJ1-5; D gene: NA; V gene: TRBV6-8; CDR3 protein: CASSQQAQPQHF; CDR3 DNA: TGTGCCAGCAGCCAACAGGCGCAGCCCCAGCATTTT
clone size: few; J gene: TRBJ1-5; D gene: TRBD1; V gene: TRBV6-7; CDR3 protein: CASSGQGGNQPQHF; CDR3 DNA: TGTGCCAGCAGTGGTCAGGGGGGCAATCAGCCCCAGCATTTT
clone size: NA; J gene: TRBJ1-1; D gene: NA; V gene: TRBV19; CDR3 protein: CASSIRQTQNTEAFF; CDR3 DNA: TGTGCCAGTAGTATACGACAGACCCAGAACACTGAAGCTTTCTTT
clone size: once; J gene: TRBJ1-2; D gene: NA; V gene: TRBV18; CDR3 protein: CASSPETAGYTF; CDR3 DNA: TGTGCCAGCTCACCCGAGACAGCCGGCTACACCTTC
clone size: few; J gene: TRBJ1-4; D gene: NA; V gene: TRBV19; CDR3 protein: CASTSSRDVGTNEKLFF; CDR3 DNA: TGTGCCAGTACCTCCTCCCGGGACGTTGGAACTAATGAAAAACTGTTTTTT
clone size: few; J gene: TRBJ1-6; D gene: NA; V gene: TRBV6-8; CDR3 protein: CASSRGDSPLHF; CDR3 DNA: TGTGCCAGCTCTAGAGGTGATTCACCCCTCCACTTT
clone size: few; J gene: TRBJ1-4; D gene: TRBD1; V gene: TRBV10-3; CDR3 protein: CASSEDRGGKLFF; CDR3 DNA: TGTGCCAGCAGTGAGGACAGGGGTGGAAAACTGTTTTTT
clone size: NA; J gene: TRBJ1-2; D gene: TRBD1; V gene: TRBV11-3; CDR3 protein: CASSIRRPGQVYGYTF; CDR3 DNA: TGTGCCAGCAGCATACGTCGACCGGGACAGGTCTATGGCTACACCTTC
clone size: few; J gene: TRBJ2-1; D gene: TRBD1; V gene: TRBV6-1; CDR3 protein: CASSEGTGGSDEQFF; CDR3 DNA: TGTGCCAGCAGTGAAGGGACAGGGGGCAGCGATGAGCAGTTCTTC
clone size: NA; J gene: TRBJ1-2; D gene: TRBD1; V gene: TRBV25-1; CDR3 protein: CASGGQGSYGYTF; CDR3 DNA: TGTGCCAGCGGAGGACAGGGGTCCTATGGCTACACCTTC
clone size: NA; J gene: TRBJ1-5; D gene: TRBD1; V gene: TRBV19; CDR3 protein: CASRPNRGSNQPQHF; CDR3 DNA: TGTGCCAGTAGGCCAAACAGGGGCAGCAATCAGCCCCAGCATTTT
clone size: hyperexpanded; J gene: TRBJ2-7; D gene: TRBD1; V gene: TRBV12-5; CDR3 protein: CASIGGRDREPGEQYF; CDR3 DNA: TGTGCCAGCATCGGGGGCCGGGACAGGGAACCAGGGGAGCAGTACTTC
clone size: NA; J gene: TRBJ1-1; D gene: NA; V gene: TRBV6-8; CDR3 protein: CASSYGVVDTEAFF; CDR3 DNA: TGTGCCAGCAGTTACGGCGTTGTCGACACTGAAGCTTTCTTT
clone size: medium-sized; J gene: TRBJ1-3; D gene: TRBD1; V gene: TRBV9; CDR3 protein: CASSGGGFAGNTIYF; CDR3 DNA: TGTGCCAGCAGCGGAGGGGGCTTTGCTGGAAACACCATATATTTT
clone size: NA; J gene: TRBJ1-5; D gene: NA; V gene: TRBV28; CDR3 protein: CASSLVGGRVIDQPQHF; CDR3 DNA: TGTGCCAGCAGTTTAGTCGGTGGGAGGGTTATCGATCAGCCCCAGCATTTT
clone size: few; J gene: TRBJ1-4; D gene: TRBD1; V gene: TRBV2; CDR3 protein: CASNRRDRVGNEKLFF; CDR3 DNA: TGTGCCAGCAACCGGCGGGACAGGGTAGGGAATGAAAAACTGTTTTTT
clone size: few; J gene: TRBJ1-2; D gene: TRBD1; V gene: TRBV28; CDR3 protein: CASSGQGSVYGYTF; CDR3 DNA: TGTGCCAGCAGTGGACAGGGATCTGTCTATGGCTACACCTTC
clone size: few; J gene: TRBJ1-3; D gene: TRBD1; V gene: TRBV6-1; CDR3 protein: CASSEGTGAGNTIYF; CDR3 DNA: TGTGCCAGCAGTGAAGGGACAGGGGCTGGAAACACCATATATTTT
clone size: NA; J gene: TRBJ1-2; D gene: NA; V gene: TRBV9; CDR3 protein: CASSDGPDQGYTF; CDR3 DNA: TGTGCCAGCAGCGACGGACCAGACCAGGGCTACACCTTC
clone size: few; J gene: TRBJ1-1; D gene: NA; V gene: TRBV28; CDR3 protein: CASSCPPNQYTEAFF; CDR3 DNA: TGTGCCAGCAGTTGCCCCCCGAACCAGTACACTGAAGCTTTCTTT
clone size: medium-sized; J gene: TRBJ2-1; D gene: TRBD1; V gene: TRBV11-3; CDR3 protein: CASSRRTGTDEQFF; CDR3 DNA: TGTGCCAGCAGCCGAAGGACCGGGACAGATGAGCAGTTCTTC
clone size: NA; J gene: TRBJ1-6; D gene: NA; V gene: TRBV9; CDR3 protein: CASSPRDTSPLHF; CDR3 DNA: TGTGCCAGCAGCCCCCGGGACACATCACCCCTCCACTTT
clone size: NA; J gene: TRBJ2-2; D gene: NA; V gene: TRBV28; CDR3 protein: CASSFGRGGFANTGELFF; CDR3 DNA: TGTGCCAGCAGTTTCGGCAGGGGCGGGTTCGCGAACACCGGGGAGCTGTTTTTT
clone size: NA; J gene: TRBJ1-5; D gene: NA; V gene: TRBV25-1; CDR3 protein: CASSVGRQPQHF; CDR3 DNA: TGTGCCAGCAGTGTCGGGAGGCAGCCCCAGCATTTT
clone size: NA; J gene: TRBJ2-3; D gene: NA; V gene: TRBV11-3; CDR3 protein: CASSFLWAGDGTDTQYF; CDR3 DNA: TGTGCCAGCAGCTTTCTATGGGCAGGGGATGGCACAGATACGCAGTATTTT
clone size: few; J gene: TRBJ2-3; D gene: NA; V gene: TRBV11-3; CDR3 protein: CASSLHSGLPRTDTQYF; CDR3 DNA: TGTGCCAGCAGCCTTCACTCGGGACTTCCCCGCACAGATACGCAGTATTTT
clone size: NA; J gene: TRBJ2-1; D gene: NA; V gene: TRBV6-8; CDR3 protein: CASSYEIVGYNEQFF; CDR3 DNA: TGTGCCAGCAGTTACGAAATCGTCGGTTACAATGAGCAGTTCTTC
clone size: NA; J gene: TRBJ2-1; D gene: TRBD2; V gene: TRBV5-1; CDR3 protein: CASSPGLAGGIGNEQFF; CDR3 DNA: TGCGCCAGCAGCCCGGGACTAGCGGGGGGGATCGGCAATGAGCAGTTCTTC
clone size: NA; J gene: TRBJ2-1; D gene: TRBD2; V gene: TRBV7-2; CDR3 protein: CASSSMGGYTGNEQFF; CDR3 DNA: TGTGCCAGCAGCTCCATGGGGGGGTACACCGGCAATGAGCAGTTCTTC
clone size: few; J gene: TRBJ1-2; D gene: NA; V gene: TRBV29-1; CDR3 protein: CSVERGTGGYTF; CDR3 DNA: TGCAGCGTTGAGAGGGGGACTGGTGGCTACACCTTC
clone size: few; J gene: TRBJ1-2; D gene: TRBD1; V gene: TRBV6-8; CDR3 protein: CASSYRGDSEGYTF; CDR3 DNA: TGTGCCAGCAGTTATCGTGGGGACAGCGAAGGCTACACCTTC
clone size: NA; J gene: TRBJ1-2; D gene: TRBD1; V gene: TRBV19; CDR3 protein: CASRITGGGYGYTF; CDR3 DNA: TGTGCCAGTAGGATTACAGGGGGCGGCTATGGCTACACCTTC
clone size: NA; J gene: TRBJ1-5; D gene: TRBD1; V gene: TRBV6-8; CDR3 protein: CASRKTGRGNQPQHF; CDR3 DNA: TGTGCCAGCAGAAAGACAGGGAGAGGCAATCAGCCCCAGCATTTT
clone size: NA; J gene: TRBJ2-7; D gene: TRBD1; V gene: TRBV19; CDR3 protein: CASSDRSREQYF; CDR3 DNA: TGTGCCAGTTCGGACAGGTCTAGGGAGCAGTACTTC